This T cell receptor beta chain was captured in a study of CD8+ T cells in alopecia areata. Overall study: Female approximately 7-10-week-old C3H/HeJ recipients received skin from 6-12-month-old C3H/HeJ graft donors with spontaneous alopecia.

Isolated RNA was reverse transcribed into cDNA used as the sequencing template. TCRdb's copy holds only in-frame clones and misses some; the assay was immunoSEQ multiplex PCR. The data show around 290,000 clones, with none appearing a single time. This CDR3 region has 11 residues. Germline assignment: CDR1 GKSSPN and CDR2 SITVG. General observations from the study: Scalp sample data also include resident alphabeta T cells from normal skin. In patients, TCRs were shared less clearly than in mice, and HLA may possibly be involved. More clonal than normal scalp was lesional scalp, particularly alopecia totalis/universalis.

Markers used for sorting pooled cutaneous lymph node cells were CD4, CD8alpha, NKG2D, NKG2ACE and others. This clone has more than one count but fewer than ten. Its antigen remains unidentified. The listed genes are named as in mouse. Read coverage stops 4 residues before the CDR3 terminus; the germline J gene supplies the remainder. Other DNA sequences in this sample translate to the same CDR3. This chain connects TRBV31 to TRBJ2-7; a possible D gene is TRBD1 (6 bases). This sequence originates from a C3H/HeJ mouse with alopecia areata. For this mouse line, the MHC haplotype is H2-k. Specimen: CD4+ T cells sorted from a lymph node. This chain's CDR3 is CAWSGQYEQYF. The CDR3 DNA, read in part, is TGTGCCTGGAGCGGACAGTAT.